One and the same sample provided the 28 T cell receptor beta chains below, sequenced in a study of shared clonotypes between healthy human individuals. Naive CD8 cells, CD45RO-negative and positively selected for CCR7, excluded terminally differentiated effector memory CD45RA+ cells. This table comes from immunoSEQ multiplex PCR, and its TCRdb copy is limited to in-frame clones, with some not included. Seen here are around 2.1 million clones, around 93% observed once, and the top ten hold 1.7%. Sequenced material: naive CD8+ T cells from PBMCs. Receptors were obtained from a man aged 18 to 29 in good health. Some clones in this sample may be carry-over from other donors' samples.

This clone came up a few times. Within the sample, other DNA sequences also encode this same CDR3. This rearrangement joins TRBV14 to TRBJ2-2, with D unresolved. The CDR3 length is 13 residues. The V end lost 1 base, the J end lost 7 bases, and 7 bases lay between the germline ends. Germline lookup yields CDR1 SGHDN and CDR2 FVKESK. The CDR3 region is CASSQVRVGELFF. CDR3 sequence (DNA): TGTGCCAGCAGCCAAGTTCGCGTCGGGGAGCTGTTTTTT.

The chain recombines TRBV4-3 with TRBJ2-7, with 8 bases that match TRBD1. The CDR3 contains 15 residues. V trimming: 3 bases; J trimming: 6 bases; junction bases outside the gene matches: 10. Germline CDR1 reads LGHNA; CDR2 reads YSLEER. The CDR3 is CASSQGTGTHSEQYF. Written as DNA, the CDR3 is TGCGCCAGCAGCCAGGGGACAGGAACTCATTCCGAGCAGTACTTC.

This clone showed up just once. The rearrangement links TRBV6-1 to TRBJ2-1; 9 nucleotides agree with TRBD1. This CDR3 is 16 amino acids long. With V trimmed by 4 bases and J by 5 bases, 9 bases remained unmatched. Germline V gene sequence: CDR1 MNHNS, CDR2 SASEGT. CDR3 in amino acids: CASSGDGTGIDNEQFF. In nucleotides, the CDR3 is TGTGCCAGCAGTGGGGATGGGACAGGGATAGACAATGAGCAGTTCTTC.

The rearrangement links TRBV29-1 to TRBJ2-2; tentatively, D is TRBD2 (5 bases). The CDR3 contains 15 residues. Germline V gene sequence: CDR1 SQVTM, CDR2 ANQGSEA. Trimming removed 7 bases from V and 3 bases from J, with 18 bases in between. This CDR3 reads CSASDSATYTGELFF. DNA for the CDR3: TGCAGCGCTTCGGACTCGGCGACTTACACCGGGGAGCTGTTTTTT.

V is TRBV7-6 and J is TRBJ2-1; a possible D gene is TRBD1 (6 bases). The CDR3 covers 15 residues. Per the germline V gene, CDR1 is SGHVS and CDR2 is FNYEAQ. Between the trimmed V and J ends, which lost 5 bases and 3 bases, there was a span of 14 bases. The CDR3 is CASSPNRALYNEQFF. Written as DNA, the CDR3 is TGTGCCAGCAGCCCCAACAGGGCCCTCTACAATGAGCAGTTCTTC.

J is TRBJ1-6 and V is TRBV30; D possibly corresponds to TRBD1 (5 bases). Deletions cut 8 bases from V and 9 bases from J, with 26 bases between. The CDR3 is 16 amino acids. The germline gives CDR1 GTSNPN, CDR2 SVGIG (reference sequence). The CDR3 sequence: CASKPLKGPGASPLHF. The DNA for the CDR3 is TGTGCCAGCAAACCCCTCAAGGGGCCCGGAGCTTCACCCCTCCACTTT. The variable domain in full, with the rest retrieved from reference TRBV30 and TRBJ1-6, is SQTIHQWPATLVQPVGSPLSLECTVEGTSNPNLYWYRQAAGRGLQLLFYSVGIGQISSEVPQNLSASRPQDRQFILSSKKLLLSDSGFYLCASKPLKGPGASPLHFGNGTRLTVT.

Concerning this clone itself: The germline gene is not matched at one end of the junction; a read error may be the cause. The V call is TRBV9, the J call TRBJ2-3; 9 bases agree with TRBD2. CDR3 length: 15 amino acids. Germline-derived CDR1 and CDR2 are SGDLS and YYNGEE. The CDR3 reads CASSVRGTSRDTQYF. DNA for the CDR3: TGTGCCAGCAGCGTCCGAGGGACTAGCAGAGATACGCAGTATTTT. Based on the CDR3 plus reference TRBV9 and TRBJ2-3, the full variable domain is DSGVTQTPKHLITATGQRVTLRCSPRSGDLSVYWYQQSLDQGLQFLIQYYNGEERAKGNILERFSAQQFPDLHSELNLSSLELGDSALYFCASSVRGTSRDTQYFGPGTRLTVL.

J is TRBJ2-2 and V is TRBV7-6, with a possible D match to TRBD2 (5 bases). Per the germline V gene, CDR1 is SGHVS and CDR2 is FNYEAQ. Trimming took off 0 bases at V and 5 bases at J, with 13 bases between the two ends. This CDR3 spans 16 amino acids. CDR3 bases: TGTGCCAGCAGCTTAGCGCCCGGGGAAGGAACCGGGGAGCTGTTTTTT. As protein: CASSLAPGEGTGELFF.

CDR3 in DNA: TGTGCCAGCAGCGGACCTAGCGGGATGGAGACCCAGTACTTC. Amino acid sequence: CASSGPSGMETQYF. V and J are TRBV5-6 and TRBJ2-5; TRBD2 matches 9 bases. The CDR3 contains 14 residues. The germline CDR1 and CDR2 sequences are SGHDT and YYEEEE. After removal of 4 bases from V and 5 bases from J, the junction contained 6 bases not matched to a gene.

V is TRBV9 and J is TRBJ2-7; TRBD2 aligns across 11 bases. The germline CDR1 and CDR2 sequences are SGDLS and YYNGEE. V shed 3 bases, J shed 3 bases, and the junction held 5 bases outside the gene matches. The CDR3 has 15 amino acids. CDR3 in amino acids: CASSAQLAGDYEQYF. CDR3 DNA: TGTGCCAGCAGCGCCCAACTAGCGGGAGACTACGAGCAGTACTTC.

Here the CDR3 reads CASSLDRTSGITDTQYF. CDR3 bases: TGTGCCAGCAGCTTAGATAGGACTAGCGGGATCACAGATACGCAGTATTTT. The gene calls are TRBV11-2 and TRBJ2-3, with 12 positions matching TRBD2. J lost 2 bases, V lost 0 bases, and 3 bases had no gene match. This CDR3 contains 17 residues. Per the germline V gene, CDR1 is SGHAT and CDR2 is FQNNGV.

CDR3: CASSERRGNYGYTF. CDR3 bases: TGTGCCAGCAGTGAACGTCGCGGGAACTATGGCTACACCTTC. The J gene is TRBJ1-2, the V gene TRBV2; no clear D. This CDR3 has 14 amino acids. Germline V lookup: CDR1 SNHLY, CDR2 FYNNEI. With 2 bases removed from V and 2 bases from J, the gap between germline ends came to 9 bases.

The genes are TRBV29-1 and TRBJ2-5; tentative D call: TRBD1 (6 bases). TRBJ2-7 matches the DNA end more closely, so the J call is doubtful. The CDR3 loop spans 13 amino acids. Germline-derived CDR1 and CDR2 are SQVTM and ANQGSEA. The CDR3 here is CSVEKGGSYEQYF. CDR3 bases: TGCAGCGTTGAAAAAGGGGGCTCCTACGAGCAGTACTTC.

This chain uses TRBV9 with TRBJ1-4, with D perhaps TRBD1 (5 bases). Deletions cut 5 bases from V and 8 bases from J, with 16 bases between. Germline V lookup: CDR1 SGDLS, CDR2 YYNGEE. CDR3 size: 14 residues. The CDR3 spells CASSAEARGEKLFF. The CDR3 nucleotides are TGTGCCAGCAGTGCGGAGGCCCGGGGGGAAAAACTGTTTTTT.

The CDR3 protein is CASSIASGNTDTQYF. The CDR3 DNA sequence: TGTGCCAGTAGTATAGCTAGCGGGAACACAGATACGCAGTATTTT. The chain has TRBV19 and TRBJ2-3; 9 bases fit TRBD2. J was trimmed by 2 bases and V by 1 base; bases with no gene match: 1. CDR1 and CDR2 from the germline V gene are LNHDA and SQIVND (reference sequence). This CDR3 region has 15 residues.

The V gene is TRBV28, the J gene TRBJ1-1, with D hard to call. The CDR3 covers 14 residues. Germline values: CDR1 MDHEN, CDR2 SYDVKM. The ends were cut back, 3 bases at V and 1 base at J, with 9 bases in the middle. CDR3 amino acids: CASSLVLWNTEAFF. CDR3 nucleotide sequence: TGTGCCAGCAGTTTGGTTTTGTGGAACACTGAAGCTTTCTTT.

The chain uses TRBV9 and TRBJ2-7; D unresolved. This CDR3 region has 12 residues. In germline, CDR1 is SGDLS, CDR2 YYNGEE. V was pared by 1 base and J by 6 bases, with 8 bases between. CDR3 coding DNA: TGTGCCAGCAGCGTATCCAATCGCGAGCAGTACTTC. Translation gives CASSVSNREQYF. Together with reference TRBV9 and TRBJ2-7, the CDR3 gives the full variable domain: DSGVTQTPKHLITATGQRVTLRCSPRSGDLSVYWYQQSLDQGLQFLIQYYNGEERAKGNILERFSAQQFPDLHSELNLSSLELGDSALYFCASSVSNREQYFGPGTRLTVT.

The V gene is TRBV7-8, the J gene TRBJ1-1; D is unresolved. The CDR3 totals 15 residues. Trimming stripped 1 base from V and 5 bases from J, with 14 bases between. CDR1 is SGHVS, CDR2 FQNEAQ, per germline. CDR3 nucleotide sequence: TGTGCCAGCAGCTTAGTCAGCCCTCTGGGGACTGAAGCTTTCTTT. As protein: CASSLVSPLGTEAFF. Together with reference TRBV7-8 and TRBJ1-1, the CDR3 gives the full variable domain: GAGVSQSPRYKVAKRGQDVALRCDPISGHVSLFWYQQALGQGPEFLTYFQNEAQLDKSGLPSDRFFAERPEGSVSTLKIQRTQQEDSAVYLCASSLVSPLGTEAFFGQGTRLTVV.

The chain is built from TRBV29-1 and TRBJ1-1, with a tentative D call TRBD1 (6 bases). The CDR3 spans 15 residues. Germline CDR1 SQVTM, CDR2 ANQGSEA. V was shortened by 6 bases and J by 2 bases, with 19 bases between the two germline ends. In DNA, the CDR3 is TGCAGCGTCCCGGCGGGACAAGCATTAAACACTGAAGCTTTCTTT. Translating gives CSVPAGQALNTEAFF. Full variable domain (outside the CDR3, taken from reference TRBV29-1 and TRBJ1-1): SAVISQKPSRDICQRGTSLTIQCQVDSQVTMMFWYRQQPGQSLTLIATANQGSEATYESGFVIDKFPISRPNLTFSTLTVSNMSPEDSSIYLCSVPAGQALNTEAFFGQGTRLTVV.

The chain is built from TRBV30 and TRBJ2-1; TRBD1 aligns across 10 bases. V shed 5 bases, J shed 8 bases, and the junction held 6 bases outside the gene matches. Germline V lookup: CDR1 GTSNPN, CDR2 SVGIG (reference sequence). This CDR3 contains 13 residues. The CDR3 DNA is TGTGCCTGGTGGGACAGGGGCTGGGATGAGCAGTTCTTC. Translated: CAWWDRGWDEQFF.

The chain uses TRBV6-5 and TRBJ1-2; the D gene is possibly TRBD1 (5 bases). This CDR3 has 14 amino acids. V was pared by 0 bases and J by 4 bases, with 9 bases between. Germline CDR1 is MNHEY and CDR2 is SVGAGI. CDR3 nucleotide sequence: TGTGCCAGCAGTTACTCAGGGGCAACCTATGGCTACACCTTC. Protein: CASSYSGATYGYTF.

V is TRBV7-8 and J is TRBJ2-5, with 7 bases matching TRBD1. Germline V gene sequence: CDR1 SGHVS, CDR2 FQNEAQ. Trimming cost V 5 bases and J 1 base; bases outside gene matches: 7. The CDR3 runs 15 residues. The CDR3 DNA sequence: TGTGCCAGCAGCAGCCCGACAGGGATCCAAGAGACCCAGTACTTC. Translation: CASSSPTGIQETQYF. The variable domain in full, completed from reference TRBV7-8 and TRBJ2-5, reads GAGVSQSPRYKVAKRGQDVALRCDPISGHVSLFWYQQALGQGPEFLTYFQNEAQLDKSGLPSDRFFAERPEGSVSTLKIQRTQQEDSAVYLCASSSPTGIQETQYFGPGTRLLVL.

The V and J genes are TRBV2 and TRBJ1-2; 7 bases map to TRBD1. In germline, CDR1 is SNHLY, CDR2 FYNNEI. The CDR3 loop spans 16 amino acids. With V trimmed by 6 bases and J by 8 bases, 18 bases remained unmatched. The CDR3 sequence: CASSEYPRQGDSGYTF. Written as DNA, the CDR3 is TGTGCCAGCAGCGAATACCCCCGACAGGGCGATTCGGGCTACACCTTC.

The genes are TRBV5-8 and TRBJ2-1, with D possibly TRBD2 on 5 matching bases. The V gene's germline CDR1 is SGHTS and CDR2 YDEGEE. V was trimmed by 4 bases and J by 12 bases, leaving 17 bases between them. The CDR3 runs to 13 residues. CDR3 region: CASSPGPGKGQFF. As DNA, the CDR3 is TGTGCCAGCAGCCCGGGCCCCGGGAAGGGGCAGTTCTTC.

The chain recombines TRBV28 with TRBJ1-4, with D possibly being TRBD1 (6 bases). V was pared by 7 bases and J by 7 bases, with 16 bases between. The CDR3 extends over 14 amino acids. The germline V gene encodes CDR1 MDHEN and CDR2 SYDVKM. Written as DNA, the CDR3 is TGTGCCAGCACTACGGACAGTGCCCTTGAAAAACTGTTTTTT. Translating gives CASTTDSALEKLFF.

The V call is TRBV30, the J call TRBJ1-2; 7 bases match TRBD1. Germline V gene lookup returns CDR1 GTSNPN and CDR2 SVGIG (reference sequence). This CDR3 region has 12 residues. V lost 3 bases to trimming and J lost 8 bases; unmatched junction nucleotides: 6. The CDR3 bases are TGTGCCTGGAGCCTAGGACAGGAAGGCTACACCTTC. Translating gives CAWSLGQEGYTF.

The CDR3 reads CASSFDAGTGGSYEQYF. For the CDR3, the DNA is TGTGCCAGCAGCTTTGATGCTGGGACAGGGGGCTCCTACGAGCAGTACTTC. This sequence joins TRBV12-1 and TRBJ2-7; the table's TRBD1 call for D was not verified on the DNA. TRBV12-1 is termed a pseudogene. CDR3 length: 17 residues.

This chain connects TRBV19 to TRBJ2-3; TRBD2 aligns across 10 bases. CDR3 length: 16 amino acids. Germline assignment: CDR1 LNHDA and CDR2 SQIVND (reference sequence). V shed 5 bases and J 4 bases; nucleotides not matched to a gene: 9. Here the CDR3 reads CASSALPLAGADTQYF. CDR3 in DNA: TGTGCCAGTAGTGCCCTCCCGCTAGCGGGAGCAGATACGCAGTATTTT. The full variable domain, with the rest looked up from reference TRBV19 and TRBJ2-3, is DGGITQSPKYLFRKEGQNVTLSCEQNLNHDAMYWYRQDPGQGLRLIYYSQIVNDFQKGDIAEGYSVSREKKESFPLTVTSAQKNPTAFYLCASSALPLAGADTQYFGPGTRLTVL.